These 21 T cell receptor beta chains were sequenced from one sample in a study of early T cells in non-severe SARS-CoV-2 infection. MiXCR was run by TCRdb on the 5' RACE reads, yielding one entry per CDR3 protein. In the table there are roughly 56,000 distinct CDR3 sequences, more than 12% of which are singletons. The source was whole blood, collected at baseline. These receptors came from an adult who was a healthcare worker with PCR-confirmed SARS-CoV-2 infection or an uninfected control (not recorded which).

The chain combines TRBV7-2 with TRBJ2-1, with D tentatively TRBD2 (5 bases). CDR1 and CDR2 (germline): SGHTA, FQGNSA. The length of the CDR3 is 14 residues. The V end was cut by 5 bases, the J end by 14 bases, with 22 bases between. The CDR3 DNA is TGTGCCAGCAGCCTCATTAGGACTTCGGGCATTGAGTTCTTC. The encoded protein is CASSLIRTSGIEFF.

This sequence joins TRBV20-1 and TRBJ2-1, with 7 bases aligning to TRBD2. Germline V lookup: CDR1 DFQATT, CDR2 SNEGSKA (reference sequence). J gave up 6 bases and V 0 bases, and 8 bases lay outside the gene matches. CDR3 size: 15 residues. The CDR3 DNA is TGCAGTGCTAGAGATCGAATAGCGGGTGGCAATGAGCAGTTCTTC. It yields the protein CSARDRIAGGNEQFF.

This clonotype came up a few times. The chain uses TRBV20-1 and TRBJ2-7; TRBD1 might be the D (6 bases). CDR1 DFQATT and CDR2 SNEGSKA come from the germline V gene (reference sequence). V lost 2 bases and J lost 4, with 18 bases in between. The CDR3 has 15 residues. The CDR3 reads CSARTRTGPAYEQYF. CDR3 in DNA: TGCAGTGCTAGAACAAGAACAGGGCCCGCTTACGAGCAGTACTTC.

The J gene is TRBJ2-1, the V gene TRBV11-2; 11 bases agree with TRBD2. V shed 5 bases, J shed 8 bases, and the junction held 11 bases outside the gene matches. The germline CDR1 and CDR2 sequences are SGHAT and FQNNGV. The CDR3 length is 16 residues. The DNA of the CDR3 is TGTGCCAGCAGCCCCCCAGCGACTAGCGGGGTCTATGAGCAGTTCTTC. Amino acid sequence: CASSPPATSGVYEQFF.

V gene TRBV20-1 combines with J gene TRBJ1-5; 8 bases are shared with TRBD1. There are 14 residues in the CDR3. After removal of 0 bases from V and 3 bases from J, the junction contained 1 base not matched to a gene. Germline values: CDR1 DFQATT, CDR2 SNEGSKA (reference sequence). The chain's CDR3 is CSARETGDNQPQHF. In DNA form, the CDR3 reads TGCAGTGCTAGAGAGACAGGGGACAATCAGCCCCAGCATTTT.

The rearrangement links TRBV5-8 to TRBJ1-5; D is undetermined. Germline CDR1 SGHTS, CDR2 YDEGEE. The CDR3 is 13 amino acids. The ends were cut back, 2 bases at V and 5 bases at J, with 8 bases in the middle. The CDR3 sequence: CASSFIADQPQHF. The CDR3 nucleotides read TGTGCCAGCAGCTTCATTGCGGATCAGCCCCAGCATTTT.

This clonotype was counted only a few times. The chain employs TRBV3-1 and TRBJ2-3; D ambiguous. Trimming shortened V by 3 bases and J by 4 bases, and 14 bases separated the two germline ends. Germline V lookup: CDR1 LGHDT, CDR2 YNNKEL (reference sequence). The CDR3 consists of 15 residues. DNA for the CDR3: TGTGCCAGCAGCCATTCCGGTAGTTCCGCAGATACGCAGTATTTT. Amino acid sequence: CASSHSGSSADTQYF.

The genes are TRBV14 and TRBJ2-6; D is ambiguous. Deletions cut 4 bases from V and 4 bases from J, with 5 bases between. CDR3 length: 13 amino acids. Germline lookup yields CDR1 SGHDN and CDR2 FVKESK. In DNA form, the CDR3 reads TGTGCCAGCAGCCGTAGGGGGGCCAACGTCCTGACTTTC. It translates to CASSRRGANVLTF. Combining the CDR3 with reference TRBV14 and TRBJ2-6 gives the whole variable domain EAGVTQFPSHSVIEKGQTVTLRCDPISGHDNLYWYRRVMGKEIKFLLHFVKESKQDESGMPNNRFLAERTGGTYSTLKVQPAELEDSGVYFCASSRRGANVLTFGAGSRLTVL.

This clonotype appeared many times. This chain connects TRBV5-1 to TRBJ2-5, with 10 bases that match TRBD2. Germline assignment: CDR1 SGHRS and CDR2 YFSETQ. CDR3 size: 17 residues. V dropped 6 bases and J dropped 2; count of bases not matched to a gene: 13. Here the CDR3 DNA reads TGCGCCAGCACCCTGGACCCTCGGACTAGCGGACAAGAGACCCAGTACTTC. Encoded protein: CASTLDPRTSGQETQYF.

This chain uses TRBV20-1 with TRBJ2-7; the match to TRBD2 covers 10 bases. This CDR3 is 14 amino acids long. Losses at the gene ends were 5 bases for V and 6 bases for J; bases not matched to a gene: 10. In germline, CDR1 is DFQATT, CDR2 SNEGSKA (reference sequence). This CDR3 is CSAPITGTSVEQYF. In DNA, the CDR3 is TGCAGTGCTCCAATAACCGGGACTAGCGTCGAGCAGTACTTC.

This clonotype was detected ten times or more. The V and J genes are TRBV2 and TRBJ2-1; weak D call: TRBD2 (6 bases). V was pared by 8 bases and J by 9 bases, with 8 bases between. CDR3 size: 10 residues. Germline loops: CDR1 SNHLY, CDR2 FYNNEI. CDR3 in DNA: TGTGCCAGCGGGGGGAGTGAGCAGTTCTTC. Its protein product is CASGGSEQFF.

This clonotype appeared a few times. The chain carries TRBV9 and TRBJ1-1; D ambiguous. Trimming removed 0 bases from V and 2 bases from J, with 8 bases in between. The germline CDR1 and CDR2 sequences are SGDLS and YYNGEE. The CDR3 contains 14 residues. CDR3 nucleotides: TGTGCCAGCAGCGTAGGTCGCAGTAACACTGAAGCTTTCTTT. Its translation is CASSVGRSNTEAFF.

V and J are TRBV2 and TRBJ2-3; D unresolved. Germline values: CDR1 SNHLY, CDR2 FYNNEI. The CDR3 runs 12 residues. V gave up 4 bases and J gave up 5 bases, with 7 bases separating them. DNA of the CDR3: TGTGCCAGCAGTGTTGTTGGAGATACGCAGTATTTT. Translating it yields CASSVVGDTQYF.

The CDR3 reads CASRLAGSQPQHF. CDR3 DNA: TGTGCAAGTCGCTTAGCAGGGAGCCAGCCCCAGCATTTT. The chain joins TRBV12-2 to TRBJ1-5. TRBV12-2 is annotated as a pseudogene. The CDR3 spans 13 residues.

The genes are TRBV5-1 and TRBJ2-7; D may be TRBD1 (6 bases). The CDR3 is 14 residues long. V shed 4 bases and J shed 2 bases, with 13 bases lying between them. Germline CDR1 reads SGHRS; CDR2 reads YFSETQ. CDR3 sequence reads: CASSPADRAYEQYF. The CDR3 coding sequence is TGCGCCAGCAGCCCTGCGGACAGAGCCTACGAGCAGTACTTC.

This clonotype was observed a few times. CDR3 coding DNA: TGTGCCAGCAGCTTGGTAGACACTCACACTGAAGCTTTCTTT. This encodes CASSLVDTHTEAFF. The chain joins TRBV5-6 to TRBJ1-1, with D unresolved. This CDR3 contains 14 residues. V shed 0 bases and J shed 3 bases, with 9 bases lying between them. Germline V gene data show CDR1 as SGHDT and CDR2 as YYEEEE.

This clonotype was counted a few times. This chain connects TRBV5-1 to TRBJ2-7, with a possible D match to TRBD1 (6 bases). Trimming took off 7 bases at V and 5 bases at J, with 13 bases between the two ends. The CDR3 contains 12 residues. Per the germline V gene, CDR1 is SGHRS and CDR2 is YFSETQ. This CDR3 is CASPQGRHEQYF. CDR3 DNA sequence: TGCGCCAGCCCACAGGGTCGGCACGAGCAGTACTTC.

The V call is TRBV12-3 or TRBV12-4, the J call TRBJ2-3; TRBD2 aligns across 15 bases. V shed 5 bases and J 3 bases; nucleotides not matched to a gene: 3. The CDR3 runs to 16 residues. The CDR3 here is CASSAGTSGRTDTQYF. The CDR3 region has the DNA TGTGCCAGCAGTGCCGGGACTAGCGGGAGGACAGATACGCAGTATTTT.

DNA of the CDR3: TGTGCCAGTAGTATAGACCTAACGATTAATTCACCCCTCCACTTT. Translating it yields CASSIDLTINSPLHF. The chain recombines TRBV19 with TRBJ1-6; D gene unclear. V lost 0 bases, J lost 6 bases, and 9 bases lay in between. Germline CDR1 is LNHDA and CDR2 is SQIVND (reference sequence). This CDR3 is built from 15 residues.

There are a few counts of this clonotype. The J gene is TRBJ2-1, the V gene TRBV14; D perhaps matches TRBD1 (6 bases). V was shortened by 4 bases and J by 4 bases, with 14 bases between the two germline ends. The CDR3 is 15 amino acids. The germline V gene encodes CDR1 SGHDN and CDR2 FVKESK. This chain's CDR3 is CASSPQGLQYNEQFF. The DNA of the CDR3 is TGTGCCAGCAGCCCACAGGGCCTCCAATACAATGAGCAGTTCTTC.

This chain joins TRBV5-1 and TRBJ1-2, with TRBD1 matching 12 bases. The CDR3 extends over 15 amino acids. The trim removed 4 bases at V and 5 bases at J, leaving 6 bases unmatched. Germline V CDR1 and CDR2: SGHRS, YFSETQ. Written as DNA, the CDR3 is TGCGCCAGCAGCACGGGACAGGGGGCGAGTTATGGCTACACCTTC. It codes for CASSTGQGASYGYTF. The entire variable domain, with the rest obtained from reference TRBV5-1 and TRBJ1-2, is as follows: KAGVTQTPRYLIKTRGQQVTLSCSPISGHRSVSWYQQTPGQGLQFLFEYFSETQRNKGNFPGRFSGRQFSNSRSEMNVSTLELGDSALYLCASSTGQGASYGYTFGSGTRLTVV.